This T cell receptor (beta chain) was documented in a study of T cells in Graves' hyperthyroidism and ophthalmopathy. Study-wide points: Blood held most thyroid clonotypes expanded above 0.001 frequency.

There were TCR beta CDR3 regions amplified from RNA transcripts. The TCR CDR3 was amplified in a first-round RT-PCR using the HTBI primer set. One entry per CDR3 protein results from TCRdb running MiXCR on the multiplex PCR reads. Here the sample spans hundreds of thousands of distinct CDR3 sequences, just under 45% being singletons. Used for diagnoses were clinical symptoms, serum thyroxine and TRAb, thyroid ultrasound and orbital computed tomography. The V and J ends lost 0 bases and 8 bases, in that order; junction bases with no gene match: 9. Germline CDR1 and CDR2: DFQATT and SNEGSKA (reference sequence). The CDR3 spans 14 residues. In the case of this clonotype: The antigen remains unidentified.

The sample was peripheral blood or thyroid tissue (not recorded which). The chain uses TRBV20-1 and TRBJ1-2; 7 nucleotides match TRBD1. The clonotype was recovered from an adult man with Graves' disease, either hyperthyroidism or ophthalmopathy (not recorded which). The CDR3 bases are TGCAGTGCTAGAGAGCCAACAGGGGCTGAAGGCTACACCTTC. It translates to CSAREPTGAEGYTF.